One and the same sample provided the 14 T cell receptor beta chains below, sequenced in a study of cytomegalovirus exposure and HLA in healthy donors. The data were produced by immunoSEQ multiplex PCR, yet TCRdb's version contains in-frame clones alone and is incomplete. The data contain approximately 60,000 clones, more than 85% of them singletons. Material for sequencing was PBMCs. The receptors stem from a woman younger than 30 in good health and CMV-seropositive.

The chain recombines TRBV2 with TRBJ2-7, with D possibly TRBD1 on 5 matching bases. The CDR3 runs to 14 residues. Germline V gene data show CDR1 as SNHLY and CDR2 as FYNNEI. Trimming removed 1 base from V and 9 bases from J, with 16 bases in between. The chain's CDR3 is CASSEVSRPQGQYF. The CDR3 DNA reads TGTGCCAGCAGTGAAGTGTCCAGGCCCCAGGGGCAGTACTTC.

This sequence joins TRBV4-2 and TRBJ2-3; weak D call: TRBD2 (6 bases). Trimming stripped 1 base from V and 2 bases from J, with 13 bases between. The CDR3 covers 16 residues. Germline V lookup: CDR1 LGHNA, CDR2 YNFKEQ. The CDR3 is CASSQGRGRYTDTQYF. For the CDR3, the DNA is TGTGCCAGCAGCCAAGGGAGGGGACGTTACACAGATACGCAGTATTTT.

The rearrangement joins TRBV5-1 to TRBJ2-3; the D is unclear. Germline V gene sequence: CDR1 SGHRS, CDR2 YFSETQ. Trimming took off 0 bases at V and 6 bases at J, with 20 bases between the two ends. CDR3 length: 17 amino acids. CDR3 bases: TGCGCCAGCAGCTTGGCCTTCGTATCGGGTTACACGGATACGCAGTATTTT. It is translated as CASSLAFVSGYTDTQYF.

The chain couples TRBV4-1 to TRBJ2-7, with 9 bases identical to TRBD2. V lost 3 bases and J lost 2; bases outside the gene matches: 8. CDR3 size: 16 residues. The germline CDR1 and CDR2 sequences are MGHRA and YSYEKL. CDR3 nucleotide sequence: TGCGCCAGCAGCCAGGCTCTTAGCGGGGGAACCTACGAGCAGTACTTC. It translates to CASSQALSGGTYEQYF.

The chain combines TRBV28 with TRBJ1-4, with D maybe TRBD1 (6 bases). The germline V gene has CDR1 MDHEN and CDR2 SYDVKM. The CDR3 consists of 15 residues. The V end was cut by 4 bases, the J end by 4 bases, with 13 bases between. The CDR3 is CASSSIGQFNEKLFF. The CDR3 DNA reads TGTGCCAGCAGTTCCATCGGACAGTTTAATGAAAAACTGTTTTTT.

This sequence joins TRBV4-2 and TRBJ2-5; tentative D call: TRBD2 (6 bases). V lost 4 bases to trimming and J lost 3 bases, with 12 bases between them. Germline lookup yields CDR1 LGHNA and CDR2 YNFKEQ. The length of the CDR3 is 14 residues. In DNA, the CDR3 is TGTGCCAGCAGCCCTGGGACTCCCAAAGAGACCCAGTACTTC. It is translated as CASSPGTPKETQYF.

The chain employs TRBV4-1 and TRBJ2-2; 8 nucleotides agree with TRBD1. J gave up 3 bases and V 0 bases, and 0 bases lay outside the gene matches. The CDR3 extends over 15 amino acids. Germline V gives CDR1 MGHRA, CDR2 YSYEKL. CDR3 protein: CASSQEDRDTGELFF. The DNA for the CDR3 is TGCGCCAGCAGCCAAGAGGACAGGGACACCGGGGAGCTGTTTTTT.

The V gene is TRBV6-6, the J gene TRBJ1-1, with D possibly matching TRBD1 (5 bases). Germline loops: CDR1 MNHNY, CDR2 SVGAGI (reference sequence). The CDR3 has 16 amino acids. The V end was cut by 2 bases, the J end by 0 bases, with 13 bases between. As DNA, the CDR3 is TGTGCCAGCAGTTACGGGCGGGGCCACATGAACACTGAAGCTTTCTTT. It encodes CASSYGRGHMNTEAFF.

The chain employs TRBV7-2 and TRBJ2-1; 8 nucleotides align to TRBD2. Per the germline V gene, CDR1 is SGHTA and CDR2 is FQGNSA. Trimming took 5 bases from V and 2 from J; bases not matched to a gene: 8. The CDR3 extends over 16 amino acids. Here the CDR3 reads CASSPRSGKTYNEQFF. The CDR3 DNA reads TGTGCCAGCAGCCCTCGTAGCGGGAAAACCTACAATGAGCAGTTCTTC.

The CDR3 nucleotides read TGCGCCAGCAGCGAGGACAGGGGATACACCATATATTTT. Its protein product is CASSEDRGYTIYF. The rearrangement joins TRBV5-1 to TRBJ1-3; 9 nucleotides line up with TRBD1. The CDR3 loop spans 13 amino acids. The trim removed 4 bases at V and 8 bases at J, leaving 4 bases unmatched. The germline V gene has CDR1 SGHRS and CDR2 YFSETQ.

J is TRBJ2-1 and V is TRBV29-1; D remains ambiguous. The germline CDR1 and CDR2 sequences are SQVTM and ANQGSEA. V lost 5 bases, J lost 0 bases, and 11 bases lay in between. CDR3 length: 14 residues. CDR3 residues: CSVPALSSYNEQFF. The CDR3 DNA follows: TGCAGCGTTCCCGCACTTAGCTCCTACAATGAGCAGTTCTTC.

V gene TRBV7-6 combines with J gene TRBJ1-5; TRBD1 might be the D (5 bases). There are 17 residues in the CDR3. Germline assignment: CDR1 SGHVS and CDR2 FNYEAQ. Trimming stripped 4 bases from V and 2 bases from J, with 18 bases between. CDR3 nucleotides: TGTGCCAGCAGCTCCTCCGGGACGGCGGGAGGCAATCAGCCCCAGCATTTT. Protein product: CASSSSGTAGGNQPQHF. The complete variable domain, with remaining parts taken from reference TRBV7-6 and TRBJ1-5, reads GAGVSQSPRYKVTKRGQDVALRCDPISGHVSLYWYRQALGQGPEFLTYFNYEAQQDKSGLPNDRFSAERPEGSISTLTIQRTEQRDSAMYRCASSSSGTAGGNQPQHFGDGTRLSIL.

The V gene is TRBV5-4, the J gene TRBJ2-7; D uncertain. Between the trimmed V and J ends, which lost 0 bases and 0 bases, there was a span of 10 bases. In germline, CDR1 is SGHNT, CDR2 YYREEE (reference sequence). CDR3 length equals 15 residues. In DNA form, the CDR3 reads TGTGCCAGCAGCTTGGGCCAGACACACTCCTACGAGCAGTACTTC. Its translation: CASSLGQTHSYEQYF.

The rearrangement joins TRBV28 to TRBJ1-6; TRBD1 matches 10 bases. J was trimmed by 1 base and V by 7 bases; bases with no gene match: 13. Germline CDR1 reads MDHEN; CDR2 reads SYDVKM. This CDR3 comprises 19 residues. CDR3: CASTSPGTGVDSYNSPLHF. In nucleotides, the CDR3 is TGTGCCAGCACCTCCCCCGGGACAGGGGTTGATTCCTATAATTCACCCCTCCACTTT.